This TCR beta chain was captured by sequencing in a study of CD39 and CD103 CD8 tumor-infiltrating T cells listed by TCRdb under 2018. As for the study more broadly: The repertoire comparisons shown came from four patients: one with an HPV-positive HNSCC, one with an HPV-negative HNSCC, one with ovarian cancer and one with melanoma. Repertoires of CD8 TIL subsets defined by CD103 and CD39 were compared with peripheral memory CD8 T cells by TCRbeta CDR3 deep sequencing. Overall study results and their limits: Clonotypes from DP TILs were seldom detected in blood or uninvolved lymph node, while clonotypes from DN TILs overlapped to a large extent with peripheral memory CD8 repertoires. DP CD8 TILs appeared to be more oligoclonal than DN and SP CD8 TILs and blood memory CD8 T cells, with roughly 56-90% covered by the top 30 clonotypes.

The V and J ends are trimmed by 6 bases and 1 base, leaving 13 bases between them. The CDR3 contains 15 residues, cysteine and phenylalanine counted. Only the CDR3 DNA is retained, 45 bases long and in frame from the first base. Sequences LNHDA (CDR1) and SQIVND (CDR2) are obtained from the germline V gene (reference sequence). With respect to this clone: The antigen it binds to is not known. Per-base quality was not reported, and no clone a single base away is much larger than it.

For each subset, between about 9,000 and 100,000 sorted cells were used for genomic DNA extraction with the DNeasy Blood and Tissue Kit. The immunoSEQ service sequenced and mapped the TCRbeta V-J or V-D-J regions, with each sample reaching coverage above 8.5x. The authors' pipeline ran thus. The analysis included only productive rearrangements exported from the immunoSEQ Analyzer platform, and clonality was assessed using the 500 most abundant clones. The Morisita-Horn similarity index and the Jaccard index were used to quantify repertoire overlap between populations. Morisita-Horn similarity between CD8 T-cell subset TCR repertoires was measured in about 6 cancer patients. The table comes from immuneACCESS by way of TCRdb, which keeps in-frame sequences with V and J called. Part of the clones is missing from these tables; in studies checked, under half for an unresolved V gene and the rest for unknown reasons. V and J calls and clone size are as listed in that table; D and trimming were resolved from the DNA. The sample contains 1,500 to 1,900 clones, roughly 53% of them found a single time. The top ten hold about 24% of the sample.

At the time of sample collection the patients were not on therapy, although prior treatments varied from chemotherapy, radiotherapy, surgery and immunotherapy to no treatment. After thawing, cells were enriched for T lymphocytes using a negative-selection kit, and EpCAM beads were added for tumor-infiltrating lymphocytes. For the CD8 TIL subsets, CD3+CD4-CD8+CD45RA- cells were FACS-sorted and divided into DN, SP and DP based on their expression of CD39 and CD103. Tumor specimens were minced, digested for 1 h with hyaluronidase, collagenase and DNase, filtered, enriched by Ficoll and cryopreserved. Populations were sorted on a FACSAria II to 98% to 99% purity, and cell pellets were frozen without culture for TCR sequencing.

The sequence was collected from a human donor with head and neck squamous cell carcinoma. Recombination connected TRBV19 to TRBJ1-5; the D gene is possibly TRBD1, with 5 bases matching. Sequenced sample: CD39- CD103+ CD8+ T cells sorted from the tumor. In light of the paper, this sample's cell subset or site label describes: CD103+CD39- single-positive CD45RA- CD8 T cells. For the CDR3, the sequence is CASRGGGNSNQPQHF. The nucleotide sequence reads as follows: TGTGCCAGTAGGGGGGGAGGGAACAGCAATCAGCCCCAGCATTTT.